This T cell receptor (beta chain) was captured by sequencing in a study of T cells in localized non-small cell lung cancer. Clones were read by immunoSEQ multiplex PCR, and TCRdb kept only the in-frame ones, dropping some. The sample records roughly 2,400 clones, approximately 25% being singletons. This CDR3 is 16 amino acids long. Germline CDR1 SGHNT, CDR2 YENEEA. V lost 4 bases and J lost 0, with 10 bases in between. Study findings and constraints: Tumor trailed uninvolved adjacent lung in T cell clonality, which peaked there. The study sequenced only one region of the tumor. As a result, intratumor heterogeneity could not be excluded and remains possible. Appearances in adjacent lung were noted for a median about 50 of the top 100 tumor clones.

Of note for this clone: Its antigen is still unknown.

The chain carries TRBV11-3 and TRBJ2-6, with D possibly being TRBD2 (5 bases). The receptor was isolated from a female donor with stage II lung adenocarcinoma. Sample: normal lung tissue next to the tumor, taken before any cancer treatment. CDR3 in amino acids: CASSSGKSSGANVLTF. The CDR3 DNA reads as TGTGCCAGCAGCTCCGGGAAATCCTCTGGGGCCAACGTCCTGACTTTC.